A single sample gave rise to the 2 T cell receptor beta chains below, sequenced in a study of cytomegalovirus exposure and HLA in healthy donors. Vbeta (60) and Jbeta (13) primers were used in the PCR. Sequenced by immunoSEQ multiplex PCR; TCRdb stores in-frame clones only, minus some. The sample shows 100,000 or so clones, around 84% of them seen only once. Material for sequencing was PBMCs. The receptors were sampled from a woman aged 18-30 years in good health and CMV-seronegative.

The gene calls are TRBV5-1 and TRBJ2-6; D might be TRBD1 (6 bases). Germline lookup yields CDR1 SGHRS and CDR2 YFSETQ. CDR3 length: 17 residues. The V gene lost 0 bases and the J gene lost 4 bases, with 14 bases spanning the gap. In DNA form, the CDR3 reads TGCGCCAGCAGCTTGGCTACAGGGCTTGCCGGGGCCAACGTCCTGACTTTC. Translating it yields CASSLATGLAGANVLTF.

The genes are TRBV29-1 and TRBJ2-3, with D perhaps TRBD2 (6 bases). Germline V gene lookup returns CDR1 SQVTM and CDR2 ANQGSEA. The CDR3 runs to 12 residues. V was clipped by 5 bases and J by 5 bases, with 11 bases between them. The CDR3 sequence: CSVTGSVDTQYF. The DNA of the CDR3 is TGCAGCGTTACCGGGAGCGTAGATACGCAGTATTTT.